These T cell receptor beta chains were read from a single sample in a study of blood T cell repertoires in COVID-19. Data came from immunoSEQ multiplex PCR; TCRdb stores just in-frame clones and leaves some out. The sample consists of under 500,000 clones, roughly 85% of them appearing once. Source material: PBMCs or T cells enriched from blood (not recorded which). All receptors derive from a woman in her late teens or twenties with acute COVID-19. CDR3s include the opening cysteine and the closing phenylalanine or tryptophan. The D gene is left open where the match is weak. Some rows have no size entry. The others give once, few or many, or a class for an expanded clone.

>TRBV2|.|TRBD1|TRBJ2-7
CASTRDRASGVWGWGDEQYF
TGTGCCAGCACCAGAGACAGGGCATCTGGTGTATGGGGTTGGGGTGACGAGCAGTACTTC
>TRBV9|.|.|TRBJ1-4
CASSRDSQGEKLFF
TGTGCCAGCAGCCGGGACTCTCAAGGTGAAAAACTGTTTTTT
>TRBV12-3/TRBV12-4|.|.|TRBJ1-2
CASSFLQDYGYTF
TGTGCCAGCAGTTTTCTACAGGACTATGGCTACACCTTC
>TRBV5-8|.|.|TRBJ2-7
CASRNLGADEQYF
TGTGCCAGCAGGAACCTAGGGGCTGACGAGCAGTACTTC
>TRBV5-5|.|TRBD1|TRBJ1-2
CASSLADRGDGYTF
TGTGCCAGCAGCTTGGCCGACAGGGGAGATGGCTACACCTTC
>TRBV29-1|.|TRBD1|TRBJ1-2
CSVAGQGSYGYTF
TGCAGCGTTGCGGGACAGGGGAGCTATGGCTACACCTTC
>TRBV15|few|.|TRBJ2-1
CATSRPTHGRGLYEQFF
TGTGCCACCAGCAGACCAACCCATGGCAGGGGTCTCTATGAGCAGTTCTTC
>TRBV5-1|.|TRBD1|TRBJ2-2
CASSPGQEDTGELFF
TGCGCCAGCAGCCCGGGACAGGAGGACACCGGGGAGCTGTTTTTT
>TRBV10-3|.|.|TRBJ1-1
CAISEVGRATEAFF
TGTGCCATCAGTGAAGTCGGGAGGGCCACTGAAGCTTTCTTT
>TRBV18|.|TRBD1|TRBJ1-4
CASSPPDRVGAEKLFF
TGTGCCAGCTCACCACCGGACAGGGTCGGTGCTGAAAAACTGTTTTTT
>TRBV19|few|.|TRBJ1-1
CASSPPGARGDTEAFF
TGTGCCAGTAGTCCGCCTGGGGCCAGGGGTGACACTGAAGCTTTCTTT
>TRBV10-1|.|.|TRBJ2-5
CASKGSRRIRDREETQYF
TGCGCCAGCAAGGGTTCGAGAAGGATCCGAGACAGAGAAGAGACCCAGTACTTC
>TRBV6-2/TRBV6-3|.|.|TRBJ1-5
CASSYGITIQPQHF
TGTGCCAGCAGTTACGGCATCACCATACAGCCCCAGCATTTT
>TRBV27|.|.|TRBJ1-6
CASSLSLRVSYNSPLHF
TGTGCCAGCAGTTTATCATTGCGGGTGTCCTATAATTCACCCCTCCACTTT
>TRBV6-2/TRBV6-3|.|TRBD2|TRBJ2-1
CASSRPGLANNEQFF
TGTGCCAGCAGTAGACCGGGACTAGCGAACAATGAGCAGTTCTTC
>TRBV12-5|.|.|TRBJ1-5
CASGYDRNQPQHF
TGTGCTAGTGGTTACGACAGGAATCAGCCCCAGCATTTT
>TRBV3-1/TRBV3-2|.|TRBD2|TRBJ2-1
CASSQSAGPSYNEQFF
TGTGCCAGCAGCCAATCAGCGGGGCCCTCTTACAATGAGCAGTTCTTC
>TRBV4-1|.|.|TRBJ2-7
CASSQTGTYSYEQYF
TGCGCCAGCTCCCAAACCGGGACTTACTCCTACGAGCAGTACTTC
>TRBV9|.|.|TRBJ2-3
CASSQRSTDTQYF
TGTGCCAGCAGCCAGCGGAGCACAGATACGCAGTATTTT
>TRBV6-5|once|.|TRBJ1-5
CASNRDLSNQPQHF
TGTGCCAGCAACAGAGACCTTAGCAATCAGCCCCAGCATTTT
>TRBV6-5|many|TRBD2|TRBJ2-1
CASSQVAGNEQFF
TGTGCCAGCAGCCAGGTAGCGGGGAATGAGCAGTTCTTC
>TRBV3-1/TRBV3-2|.|TRBD1|TRBJ2-7
CASSRDRVHEQYF
TGTGCCAGCAGCCGGGACAGGGTCCACGAGCAGTACTTC
>TRBV27|.|TRBD2|TRBJ2-2
CASSPGLAVNTGELFF
TGTGCCAGCAGTCCGGGACTAGCGGTGAACACCGGGGAGCTGTTTTTT
>TRBV7-9|.|TRBD1|TRBJ2-1
CARGDRSYNEQFF
TGTGCCAGAGGGGACAGGTCCTACAATGAGCAGTTCTTC
>TRBV30|.|TRBD1|TRBJ1-6
CAWELTGVSSPLHF
TGTGCCTGGGAACTGACAGGGGTCAGTTCACCCCTCCACTTT
>TRBV27|.|TRBD1|TRBJ2-7
CASSSYTGGGF
TGTGCCAGCAGCAGTTATACAGGGGGCGGCTTC
>TRBV5-8|.|TRBD2|TRBJ2-7
CASSPSGGSSYEQYF
TGTGCCAGCAGCCCCTCGGGAGGGTCGTCCTACGAGCAGTACTTC
>TRBV27|.|TRBD2|TRBJ2-5
CASSLLTSGGAQPRGETQYF
TGTGCCAGCAGTTTATTGACTAGCGGGGGGGCGCAACCCCGGGGAGAGACCCAGTACTTC
>TRBV3-1/TRBV3-2|.|.|TRBJ1-5
CASSQAGSGPGPQHF
TGTGCCAGCAGCCAAGCGGGGTCCGGGCCCGGGCCCCAGCATTTT
>TRBV5-1|.|TRBD1|TRBJ1-5
CASTVTGSSQPQHF
TGCGCCAGCACGGTGACAGGGTCTAGTCAGCCCCAGCATTTT
>TRBV18|.|.|TRBJ1-1
CASSPGLGAMNTEAFF
TGTGCCAGCTCACCTGGACTCGGAGCAATGAACACTGAAGCTTTCTTT
>TRBV7-2|.|TRBD1|TRBJ1-2
CASSLAGSGGFYGYTF
TGTGCCAGCAGCTTAGCGGGGTCAGGGGGCTTCTATGGCTACACCTTC
>TRBV19|.|.|TRBJ2-7
CASSRQGYEQYF
TGTGCCAGTAGTAGGCAGGGATACGAGCAGTACTTC
>TRBV5-1|.|TRBD2|TRBJ2-6
CASSFTPGGSSGANVLTF
TGCGCCAGCAGCTTTACCCCCGGGGGGTCCTCTGGGGCCAACGTCCTGACTTTC
>TRBV5-6|.|TRBD1|TRBJ2-3
CASSFPPGQGTQYF
TGTGCCAGCAGCTTCCCCCCGGGACAGGGAACGCAGTATTTT
>TRBV28|.|.|TRBJ2-5
CASSPGYQETQYF
TGTGCCAGCAGTCCCGGGTATCAAGAGACCCAGTACTTC
>TRBV12-3/TRBV12-4|.|TRBD1|TRBJ1-1
CASIWTGYAEAFF
TGTGCCAGCATATGGACAGGGTACGCTGAAGCTTTCTTT
>TRBV5-1|.|TRBD1|TRBJ2-1
CASSPGTGSNNEQFF
TGCGCCAGCAGCCCCGGGACAGGGAGTAACAATGAGCAGTTCTTC
>TRBV6-5|.|.|TRBJ1-1
CASRFYRERNTEAFF
TGTGCCAGCAGATTCTACAGGGAGAGGAACACTGAAGCTTTCTTT
>TRBV7-9|.|.|TRBJ1-1
CASSLANNAEAFF
TGTGCCAGCAGCTTAGCAAATAATGCTGAAGCTTTCTTT
>TRBV28|few|.|TRBJ1-4
CASTAIGGATNEKLFF
TGTGCCAGCACGGCAATCGGGGGGGCAACTAATGAAAAACTGTTTTTT
>TRBV18|once|TRBD1|TRBJ1-6
CASSRQGLLSPLHF
TGTGCCAGCTCACGACAGGGGTTACTTTCACCCCTCCACTTT
>TRBV19|.|.|TRBJ2-3
CASSNPGPGRTDTQYF
TGTGCCAGTAGTAACCCGGGCCCTGGGAGGACAGATACGCAGTATTTT
>TRBV2|.|.|TRBJ1-4
CASSPNRLANEKLFF
TGTGCCAGCAGTCCTAACAGGCTCGCTAATGAAAAACTGTTTTTT
>TRBV6-4|.|.|TRBJ1-3
CASRDLPGLPSGNTIYF
TGTGCCAGCAGGGACCTCCCAGGGCTTCCCTCTGGAAACACCATATATTTT
>TRBV15|.|.|TRBJ2-1
CATGPSEIYNEQFF
TGTGCCACCGGGCCTAGCGAAATTTACAATGAGCAGTTCTTC
>TRBV2|few|.|TRBJ1-5
CASKAETGNQPQHF
TGTGCCAGCAAGGCGGAGACGGGCAATCAGCCCCAGCATTTT
>TRBV12-5|.|TRBD2|TRBJ2-7
CASGLVLGTSSYEQYF
TGTGCTAGTGGTTTGGTACTAGGGACTAGCTCCTACGAGCAGTACTTC
>TRBV2|.|TRBD1|TRBJ2-1
CASSKDRGPGNEQFF
TGTGCCAGCAGTAAAGACAGGGGGCCGGGGAATGAGCAGTTCTTC
>TRBV28|.|.|TRBJ2-3
CASSWARGGGLSTDTQYF
TGTGCCAGCAGTTGGGCTAGGGGCGGAGGACTAAGCACAGATACGCAGTATTTT
>TRBV27|.|.|TRBJ1-4
CATSNPRGHNEKLFF
TGTGCCACGTCGAATCCCAGGGGTCATAATGAAAAACTGTTTTTT
>TRBV7-3|.|.|TRBJ2-5
CASSLSGPETQYF
TGTGCCAGCAGCTTAAGTGGGCCGGAGACCCAGTACTTC
>TRBV6-5|.|.|TRBJ1-2
CASTTGQVYGYTF
TGTGCCAGCACAACAGGACAAGTCTATGGCTACACCTTC